This T cell receptor (beta chain) comes out of a study of T cells in Graves' hyperthyroidism and ophthalmopathy. For the study at large: Peripheral blood was drawn at first diagnosis, prior to all treatment.

The length of the CDR3 is 13 residues. V was trimmed by 7 bases and J by 5 bases, leaving 12 bases between them. RNA transcripts provided the source from which TCR beta CDR3 regions were amplified. A set of HTBI primers served as the primers for a first-round RT-PCR of the TCR CDR3. TCRdb reprocessed the multiplex PCR reads with MiXCR, giving one entry per CDR3 protein. Of under 650,000 distinct CDR3 sequences listed, 16% are singletons. Ten or more counts support this clonotype. The chain links TRBV12-3 or TRBV12-4 to TRBJ2-1; a weak D match, TRBD2 (6 bases). Sequenced sample: blood. The TCR sequence derives from a woman aged 30 to 39 with Graves' hyperthyroidism. Here the CDR3 DNA reads TGTGCCAGCACCCGGGACTTCCACAATGAGCAGTTCTTC. It specifies CASTRDFHNEQFF.